This T cell receptor beta chain was retrieved from a study of blood T cell repertoires in COVID-19. Across the whole study: COVID-19 samples from acute and convalescent phases originated in the United States, Italy and Spain. From T cells, B-cell-depleted T cells, or PBMCs came the material, which was cDNA or gDNA.

Germline assignment: CDR1 SGHNT and CDR2 YENEEA. The V end lost 0 bases, the J end lost 7 bases, and 9 bases lay between the germline ends. This CDR3 has 14 residues. Per the original data handling: The assay estimated nucleated cells by amplifying reference gene primers. Produced via immunoSEQ multiplex PCR; TCRdb's table is partial and in-frame only. V and J calls plus clone size are reproduced from that table; the DNA served to infer D and trimming. The sample includes about 200,000 clones, roughly 90% of them seen just once. This chain uses TRBV11-3 with TRBJ2-2, with D perhaps TRBD1 (5 bases). This clonotype originated in a woman aged 40 to 50 who had recovered from COVID-19. Sequenced: peripheral blood. The CDR3 nucleotides read TGTGCCAGCAGCTTAGAAGGGGTCGGCGGGGAGCTGTTTTTT. Residues: CASSLEGVGGELFF.